This T cell receptor (beta chain) was sequenced for a study of T cell changes during pregnancy in multiple sclerosis. This CDR3 contains 17 residues. J was trimmed by 0 bases and V by 6 bases; bases with no gene match: 5. Germline CDR1 is SNHLY and CDR2 is FYNNEI. Produced via immunoSEQ multiplex PCR; TCRdb's table is partial and in-frame only. The sample holds 75,000 to 95,000 clones, more than 85% seen once. This specimen was peripheral blood, taken before pregnancy. This clonotype was sampled from a female donor with multiple sclerosis, enrolled in a pregnancy study. The rearrangement joins TRBV2 to TRBJ2-6; 10 nucleotides agree with TRBD1. The CDR3 loop reads CASRRGQGLSGANVLTF. DNA for the CDR3: TGTGCCAGCAGGAGGGGACAGGGGCTCTCTGGGGCCAACGTCCTGACTTTC.